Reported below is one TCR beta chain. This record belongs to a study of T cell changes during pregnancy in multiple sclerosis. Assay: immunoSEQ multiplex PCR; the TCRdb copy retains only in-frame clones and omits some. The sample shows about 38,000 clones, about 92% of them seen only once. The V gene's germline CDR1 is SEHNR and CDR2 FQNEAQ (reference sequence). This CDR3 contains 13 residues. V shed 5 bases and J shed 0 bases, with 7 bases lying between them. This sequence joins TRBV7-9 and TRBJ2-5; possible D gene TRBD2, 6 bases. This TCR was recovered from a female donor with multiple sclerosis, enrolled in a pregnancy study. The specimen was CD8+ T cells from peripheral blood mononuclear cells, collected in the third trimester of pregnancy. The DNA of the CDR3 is TGTGCCAGCAGCCCGGGGGACCAAGAGACCCAGTACTTC. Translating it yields CASSPGDQETQYF.